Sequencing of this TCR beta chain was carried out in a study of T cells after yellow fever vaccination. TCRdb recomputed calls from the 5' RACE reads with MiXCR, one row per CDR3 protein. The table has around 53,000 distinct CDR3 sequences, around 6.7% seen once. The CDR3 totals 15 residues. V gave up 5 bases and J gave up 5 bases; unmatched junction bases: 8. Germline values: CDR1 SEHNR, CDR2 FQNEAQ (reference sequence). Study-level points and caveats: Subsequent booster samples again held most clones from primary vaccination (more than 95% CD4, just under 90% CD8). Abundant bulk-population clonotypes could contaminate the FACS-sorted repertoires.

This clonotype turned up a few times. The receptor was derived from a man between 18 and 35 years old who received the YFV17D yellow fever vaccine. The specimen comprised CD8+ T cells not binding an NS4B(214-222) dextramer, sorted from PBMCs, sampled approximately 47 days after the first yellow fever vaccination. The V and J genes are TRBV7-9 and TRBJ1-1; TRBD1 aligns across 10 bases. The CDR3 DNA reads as TGTGCCAGCAGCATTGGACAGGGGGAGTGGACTGAAGCTTTCTTT. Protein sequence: CASSIGQGEWTEAFF.